The next 14 T cell receptor beta chains were all read from a single sample in a study of cytomegalovirus exposure and HLA in healthy donors. Sequencing was performed with immunoSEQ multiplex PCR; in TCRdb, only in-frame clones are kept and a portion is missing. The table has around 220,000 clones, just over 85% seen once. Material for sequencing was PBMCs. These receptors were obtained from a woman aged 18-29 years in good health and CMV-seronegative.

The J gene is TRBJ2-3, the V gene TRBV2; 11 nucleotides agree with TRBD2. The CDR3 length is 14 residues. CDR1 is SNHLY, CDR2 FYNNEI, per germline. The V gene end was trimmed by 6 bases and the J gene end by 6 bases; junction bases not matched to a gene: 5. The CDR3 bases are TGTGCCAGCAGACTAGCGGGAGTGAGGGATACGCAGTATTTT. It yields the protein CASRLAGVRDTQYF. Using reference TRBV2 and TRBJ2-3 for the parts outside the CDR3, the full variable domain is EPEVTQTPSHQVTQMGQEVILRCVPISNHLYFYWYRQILGQKVEFLVSFYNNEISEKSEIFDDQFSVERPDGSNFTLKIRSTKLEDSAMYFCASRLAGVRDTQYFGPGTRLTVL.

V usage is TRBV10-3 and J usage is TRBJ2-3; possibly TRBD2 for D (5 bases). Looked up from germline, CDR1 is ENHRY and CDR2 is SYGVKD. The CDR3 runs to 15 residues. Trimming removed 0 bases at V and 4 bases at J, with 11 bases between. The CDR3 sequence is CAISESLLASDTQYF. CDR3 DNA: TGTGCCATCAGTGAGTCCCTCCTAGCCTCAGATACGCAGTATTTT.

The gene calls are TRBV7-9 and TRBJ2-2, with D possibly TRBD2 on 5 matching bases. The CDR3 has 16 residues. V lost 5 bases and J lost 4, with 17 bases in between. CDR1 and CDR2 from the germline V gene are SEHNR and FQNEAQ (reference sequence). The DNA for the CDR3 is TGTGCCAGCAGCACCCTGGAGACGGAGGTCACCGGGGAGCTGTTTTTT. Translation: CASSTLETEVTGELFF. The full variable domain, in which reference TRBV7-9 and TRBJ2-2 provide the parts outside the CDR3, is DTGVSQNPRHKITKRGQNVTFRCDPISEHNRLYWYRQTLGQGPEFLTYFQNEAQLEKSRLLSDRFSAERPKGSFSTLEIQRTEQGDSAMYLCASSTLETEVTGELFFGEGSRLTVL.

The rearrangement uses TRBV27 and TRBJ2-7; 13 bases align to TRBD2. V lost 2 bases to trimming and J lost 7 bases; unmatched junction nucleotides: 8. This CDR3 has 16 residues. CDR1 MNHEY and CDR2 SMNVEV come from the germline V gene (reference sequence). For the CDR3, the DNA is TGTGCCAGCAGTTTAGGAACTAGCGGGAGGGCCGAAGAGCAGTACTTC. Amino acid sequence: CASSLGTSGRAEEQYF.

V gene TRBV7-8 combines with J gene TRBJ2-7; TRBD1 aligns across 8 bases. CDR1 is SGHVS, CDR2 FQNEAQ, per germline. The V and J ends lost 1 base and 7 bases, in that order; junction bases with no gene match: 9. The CDR3 totals 15 residues. The CDR3 DNA sequence: TGTGCCAGCAGCTTAGGTCAGCAGGGGGCGGGAGAGCAGTACTTC. It codes for CASSLGQQGAGEQYF.

The chain has TRBV13 and TRBJ2-7; a weak D match, TRBD2 (5 bases). Trimming shortened V by 0 bases and J by 3 bases, and 15 bases separated the two germline ends. The CDR3 has 16 residues. Germline-derived CDR1 and CDR2 are PRHDT and FYEKMQ (reference sequence). The CDR3 coding sequence is TGTGCCAGCAGCTTAGGAGTGGTCTGGGGAGACTACGAGCAGTACTTC. The encoded protein is CASSLGVVWGDYEQYF.

The chain combines TRBV6-1 with TRBJ1-2; 12 positions agree with TRBD1. This CDR3 is 16 amino acids long. CDR1 MNHNS and CDR2 SASEGT come from the germline V gene. Losses at the gene ends were 0 bases for V and 2 bases for J; bases not matched to a gene: 1. The CDR3 loop is CASSEAGTGGNYGYTF. The CDR3, as DNA: TGTGCCAGCAGTGAAGCGGGGACAGGGGGCAACTATGGCTACACCTTC.

The V gene is TRBV14, the J gene TRBJ1-1, with D possibly matching TRBD1 (5 bases). This CDR3 has 12 amino acids. The V gene lost 8 bases and the J gene lost 5 bases, with 12 bases spanning the gap. The V gene's germline CDR1 is SGHDN and CDR2 FVKESK. CDR3 nucleotides: TGTGCCAGCGGATTTGGGGGGACTGAAGCTTTCTTT. It is translated as CASGFGGTEAFF.

The rearrangement joins TRBV30 to TRBJ2-6, with no clear D. Germline lookup yields CDR1 GTSNPN and CDR2 SVGIG (reference sequence). V shed 1 base and J shed 0 bases, with 13 bases lying between them. The CDR3 length is 17 residues. Here the CDR3 reads CAWSAESDFSGANVLTF. The CDR3 nucleotides are TGTGCCTGGAGTGCCGAATCCGACTTCTCTGGGGCCAACGTCCTGACTTTC.

V usage is TRBV7-2 and J usage is TRBJ2-7, with D tentatively TRBD2 (5 bases). Germline assignment: CDR1 SGHTA and CDR2 FQGNSA. V gave up 3 bases and J gave up 3 bases, with 12 bases separating them. There are 14 residues in the CDR3. The CDR3, as DNA: TGTGCCAGCAGCTTTTATCGAGGGCACTACGAGCAGTACTTC. It yields the protein CASSFYRGHYEQYF.

This chain connects TRBV6-6 to TRBJ1-3; D is ambiguous. Germline lookup yields CDR1 MNHNY and CDR2 SVGAGI (reference sequence). The CDR3 loop spans 14 amino acids. Trimming left V 6 bases short and J 9 bases short, with 18 bases between. The CDR3 loop is CASSPTGRVGTIYF. For the CDR3, the DNA is TGTGCCAGCAGCCCCACTGGTCGGGTTGGCACCATATATTTT.

This chain joins TRBV28 and TRBJ2-2; D is possibly TRBD2 (6 bases). Germline V gene sequence: CDR1 MDHEN, CDR2 SYDVKM. V was shortened by 5 bases and J by 7 bases, with 17 bases between the two germline ends. The CDR3 totals 15 residues. The CDR3 nucleotides read TGTGCCAGCAGTCCTAATCGGGGGTATGGCGGGGAGCTGTTTTTT. Encoded protein: CASSPNRGYGGELFF.

The chain uses TRBV6-5 and TRBJ1-5, with TRBD1 identical over 8 bases. Germline CDR1 and CDR2: MNHEY and SVGAGI. The CDR3 is 14 residues long. The V and J ends lost 6 bases and 4 bases, in that order; junction bases with no gene match: 5. CDR3 coding DNA: TGTGCCAGCAGGCGGACAGGGAGAAATCAGCCCCAGCATTTT. This sequence encodes CASRRTGRNQPQHF.

This clone was detected only once. The chain has TRBV15 and TRBJ2-5; 7 bases are a match to TRBD1. This CDR3 has 15 residues. Germline CDR1 and CDR2: LNHNV and YYDKDF (reference sequence). Trimming removed 7 bases from V and 4 bases from J; junction bases left unmatched: 12. CDR3 sequence reads: CATMAPRDSPETQYF. CDR3 nucleotides: TGTGCCACCATGGCACCCCGGGACAGTCCAGAGACCCAGTACTTC. The full variable domain, rest sourced from reference TRBV15 and TRBJ2-5, is DAMVIQNPRYQVTQFGKPVTLSCSQTLNHNVMYWYQQKSSQAPKLLFHYYDKDFNNEADTPDNFQSRRPNTSFCFLDIRSPGLGDTAMYLCATMAPRDSPETQYFGPGTRLLVL.